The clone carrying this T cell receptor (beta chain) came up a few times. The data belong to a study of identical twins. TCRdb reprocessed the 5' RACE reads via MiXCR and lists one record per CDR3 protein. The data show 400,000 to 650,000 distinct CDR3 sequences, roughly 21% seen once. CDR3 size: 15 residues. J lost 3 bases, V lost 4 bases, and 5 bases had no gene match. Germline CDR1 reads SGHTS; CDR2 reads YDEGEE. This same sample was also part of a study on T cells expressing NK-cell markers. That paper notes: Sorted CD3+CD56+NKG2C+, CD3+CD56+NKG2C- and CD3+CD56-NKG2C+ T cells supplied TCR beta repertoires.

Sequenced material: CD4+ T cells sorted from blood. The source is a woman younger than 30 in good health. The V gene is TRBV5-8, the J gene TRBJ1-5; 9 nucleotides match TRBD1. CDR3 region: CASSPGQGYNQPQHF. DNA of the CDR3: TGTGCCAGCAGCCCGGGACAGGGATACAATCAGCCCCAGCATTTT.